Below, 10 T cell receptor beta chains from the same sample are listed, as sequenced in a study of PD-1 blockade in classical Hodgkin lymphoma. Time point defined: newly diagnosed, previously untreated cHL patient sample. By magnetic negative selection, CD4+ T cells were purified from thawed PBMCs. Only in-frame clones appear in the TCRdb table, and some are missing; sequencing was by immunoSEQ multiplex PCR. The table shows 18,000 or so clones, with around four fifths occurring only once. The specimen sequenced was CD4+ T cells from blood. All receptors come from a human donor with classical Hodgkin lymphoma.

V and J are TRBV10-3 and TRBJ2-3; D not resolved. Per germline, CDR1 ENHRY and CDR2 SYGVKD. The CDR3 spans 12 residues. V was clipped by 6 bases and J by 3 bases, with 7 bases between them. The CDR3 sequence is CAISQRTDTQYF. For the CDR3, the DNA is TGTGCCATCAGCCAGAGGACAGATACGCAGTATTTT.

The chain employs TRBV11-2 and TRBJ2-5; TRBD1 is a possible D gene (6 bases). Germline CDR1 and CDR2: SGHAT and FQNNGV. V was clipped by 1 base and J by 5 bases, with 14 bases between them. This CDR3 has 15 residues. CDR3 loop: CASSLGNRVSETQYF. CDR3 nucleotide sequence: TGTGCCAGCAGCTTAGGGAACAGGGTATCTGAGACCCAGTACTTC.

The genes are TRBV6-1 and TRBJ2-1, with no clear D. CDR1 is MNHNS and CDR2 is SASEGT in the germline V gene. This CDR3 spans 11 amino acids. The V end was cut by 6 bases, the J end by 5 bases, with 5 bases between. Here the CDR3 reads CASRVNNEQFF. CDR3 nucleotide sequence: TGTGCCAGCAGAGTGAACAATGAGCAGTTCTTC.

The V and J genes are TRBV5-6 and TRBJ1-2, with 9 bases lining up with TRBD1. This CDR3 contains 15 residues. J gave up 5 bases and V 4 bases, and 9 bases lay outside the gene matches. Germline V gene sequence: CDR1 SGHDT, CDR2 YYEEEE. The CDR3, as DNA: TGTGCCAGCAGCCGAGGGACAGGGAGGAATTATGGCTACACCTTC. Translated, it gives CASSRGTGRNYGYTF.

In this sample, this clone turned up once. The chain has TRBV9 and TRBJ1-3; D is unclear. CDR3 length: 16 amino acids. Germline CDR1 reads SGDLS; CDR2 reads YYNGEE. The V and J ends lost 4 bases and 0 bases respectively, with 14 bases between them. The CDR3 DNA sequence: TGTGCCAGCAGCTTGTACTCACAGTCCTCTGGAAACACCATATATTTT. This encodes CASSLYSQSSGNTIYF. The full variable domain, in which reference TRBV9 and TRBJ1-3 provide the parts outside the CDR3, is DSGVTQTPKHLITATGQRVTLRCSPRSGDLSVYWYQQSLDQGLQFLIQYYNGEERAKGNILERFSAQQFPDLHSELNLSSLELGDSALYFCASSLYSQSSGNTIYFGEGSWLTVV.

The count of this clone is one. The chain is built from TRBV11-2 and TRBJ2-6; 8 nucleotides agree with TRBD1. This CDR3 region has 19 residues. The J segment lost 0 bases and the V segment lost 5 bases, leaving 12 bases of the junction unmatched. The germline V gene has CDR1 SGHAT and CDR2 FQNNGV. The CDR3 protein is CASSTGQGYSLSGANVLTF. As DNA, the CDR3 is TGTGCCAGCAGCACCGGACAGGGTTATTCCCTCTCTGGGGCCAACGTCCTGACTTTC.

The V and J genes are TRBV5-1 and TRBJ2-2; a possible D gene is TRBD2 (5 bases). Trimming pared 0 bases from V and 0 bases from J, leaving 9 bases between. From germline, CDR1 is SGHRS and CDR2 YFSETQ. This CDR3 has 16 residues. DNA of the CDR3: TGCGCCAGCAGCTTGGCCCGAGGGTCGAACACCGGGGAGCTGTTTTTT. Protein sequence: CASSLARGSNTGELFF.

V and J are TRBV25-1 and TRBJ1-1; 9 bases fit TRBD1. V lost 8 bases and J lost 4; bases outside the gene matches: 8. Germline CDR1 is MGHDK and CDR2 is SYGVNS. There are 14 residues in the CDR3. The CDR3 sequence: CASGLTGGGTEAFF. CDR3 bases: TGTGCCAGCGGCCTGACAGGGGGTGGCACTGAAGCTTTCTTT.

This clone has only one observation. The chain has TRBV5-6 and TRBJ2-2, with D uncertain. The V gene lost 1 base and the J gene lost 4 bases, with 2 bases spanning the gap. Germline V gives CDR1 SGHDT, CDR2 YYEEEE. The length of the CDR3 is 12 residues. CDR3 bases: TGTGCCAGCAGCTTGTCCACCGGGGAGCTGTTTTTT. Translated: CASSLSTGELFF.

The rearrangement uses TRBV12-5 and TRBJ2-3; tentatively, D is TRBD2 (6 bases). Germline loops: CDR1 LGHNT, CDR2 FRNRAP. Trimming removed 0 bases from V and 7 bases from J, with 8 bases in between. CDR3 size: 13 residues. The CDR3 spells CASGLVGGNTQYF. In DNA, the CDR3 is TGTGCTAGTGGTTTGGTAGGAGGGAATACGCAGTATTTT.